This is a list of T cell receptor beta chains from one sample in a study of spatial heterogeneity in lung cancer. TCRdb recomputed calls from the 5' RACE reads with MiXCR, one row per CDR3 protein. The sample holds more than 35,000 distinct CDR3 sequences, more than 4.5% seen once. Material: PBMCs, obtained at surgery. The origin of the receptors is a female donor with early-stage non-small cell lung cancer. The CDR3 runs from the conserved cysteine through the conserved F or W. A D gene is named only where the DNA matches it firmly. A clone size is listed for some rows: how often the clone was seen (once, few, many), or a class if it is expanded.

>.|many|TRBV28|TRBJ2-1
CASSFGRGRGEQFF
TGTGCCAGCAGTTTTGGTAGGGGGCGGGGAGAGCAGTTCTTC
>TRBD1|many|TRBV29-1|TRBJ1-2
CSVEDREYGYTF
TGCAGCGTCGAGGACAGGGAGTATGGCTACACCTTC
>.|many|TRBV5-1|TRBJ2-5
CASSLVISGGYDETQYF
TGCGCCAGCAGCTTGGTTATATCCGGGGGCTACGATGAGACCCAGTACTTC
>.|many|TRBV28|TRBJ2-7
CASTGGSYEQYF
TGTGCCAGCACCGGCGGCTCCTACGAGCAGTACTTC
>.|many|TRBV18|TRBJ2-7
CASSLPGTLYEQYF
TGTGCCAGCTCCCTACCGGGGACCCTCTACGAGCAGTACTTC
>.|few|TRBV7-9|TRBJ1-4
CASSLGRQEEKLFF
TGTGCCAGCAGCTTAGGAAGACAAGAAGAAAAACTGTTTTTT
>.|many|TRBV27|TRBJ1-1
CASLLTGGAREAFF
TGTGCCAGTCTGCTCACCGGTGGGGCGCGTGAAGCTTTCTTT
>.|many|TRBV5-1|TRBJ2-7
CASRHPGSHYEQYF
TGCGCCAGCAGGCACCCGGGCAGTCACTACGAGCAGTACTTC
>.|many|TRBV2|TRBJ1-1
CASSTTGQNEAFF
TGTGCCAGCAGTACGACGGGTCAGAATGAAGCTTTCTTT
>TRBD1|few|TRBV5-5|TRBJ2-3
CASSVIGTGSTDTQYF
TGTGCCAGCAGCGTCATCGGGACAGGGAGCACAGATACGCAGTATTTT
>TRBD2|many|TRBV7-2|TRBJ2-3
CASSLRRGGADTQYF
TGTGCCAGCAGCTTAAGGCGGGGGGGAGCAGATACGCAGTATTTT
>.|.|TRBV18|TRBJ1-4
CASSPPTRANEKLFF
TGTGCCAGCTCACCACCGACCAGGGCTAATGAAAAACTGTTTTTT
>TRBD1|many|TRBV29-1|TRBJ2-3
CSGYRGAQYF
TGCAGCGGCTACAGGGGTGCGCAGTATTTT
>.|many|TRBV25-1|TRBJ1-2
CASSEVGRWGYTF
TGTGCCAGCAGTGAAGTGGGGCGTTGGGGCTACACCTTC
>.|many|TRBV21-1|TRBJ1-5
CASEPTGPLNQPQHF
TGTGCCAGCGAGCCGACAGGGCCACTCAATCAGCCCCAGCATTTT
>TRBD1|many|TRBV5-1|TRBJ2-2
CASRAGTANTGELFF
TGCGCCAGCAGGGCCGGGACAGCGAACACCGGGGAGCTGTTTTTT
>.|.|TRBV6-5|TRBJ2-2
CASSYSSGNTGELFF
TGTGCCAGCAGTTACTCATCCGGGAACACCGGGGAGCTGTTTTTT
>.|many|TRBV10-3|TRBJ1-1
CAISDRPGRGRRNGAFF
TGTGCCATCAGTGATCGGCCCGGGCGGGGGCGCCGTAATGGAGCTTTCTTT
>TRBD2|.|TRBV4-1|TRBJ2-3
CASSQDYQRGTRSTDTQYF
TGCGCCAGCAGCCAAGATTACCAGCGGGGCACCCGCAGCACAGATACGCAGTATTTT
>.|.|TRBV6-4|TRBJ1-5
CASSALRGLWGQPQHF
TGTGCCAGCAGTGCCCTAAGGGGCCTTTGGGGTCAGCCCCAGCATTTT
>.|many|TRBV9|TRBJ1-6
CASSVGPTNSPLHF
TGTGCCAGCAGCGTAGGCCCTACCAATTCACCCCTCCACTTT
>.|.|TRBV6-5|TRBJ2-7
CASSYADTGSYEQYF
TGTGCCAGCAGTTACGCCGACACAGGATCCTACGAGCAGTACTTC
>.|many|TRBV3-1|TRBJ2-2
CASSQSPGAGELFF
TGTGCCAGCAGCCAAAGTCCTGGGGCAGGCGAGCTGTTTTTT
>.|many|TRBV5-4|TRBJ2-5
CASSLEGLGRVQETQYF
TGTGCCAGCAGCTTGGAAGGGCTAGGCCGCGTACAAGAGACCCAGTACTTC
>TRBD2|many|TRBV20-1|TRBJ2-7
CSARDPSRGGLAYF
TGCAGTGCTAGAGATCCATCCCGGGGGGGGCTAGCGTACTTC
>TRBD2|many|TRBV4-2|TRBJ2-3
CASSQAGGGRSDTQYF
TGTGCCAGCAGCCAAGCGGGCGGGGGGAGATCAGATACGCAGTATTTT
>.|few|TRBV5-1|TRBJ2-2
CASSLDGSGELFF
TGCGCCAGCAGCTTGGACGGTAGTGGGGAGCTGTTTTTT
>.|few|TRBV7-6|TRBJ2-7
CASSLGREEQYF
TGTGCCAGCAGCTTAGGGCGGGAAGAGCAGTACTTC
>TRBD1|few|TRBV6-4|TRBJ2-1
CASAQQGVSSYNEQFF
TGTGCCAGCGCCCAGCAGGGGGTGAGCTCCTACAATGAGCAGTTCTTC
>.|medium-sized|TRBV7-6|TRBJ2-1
CASSLLANEQFF
TGTGCCAGCAGCCTTCTTGCGAATGAGCAGTTCTTC
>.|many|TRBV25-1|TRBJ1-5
CASSTAMQPQHF
TGTGCCAGTTCGACGGCCATGCAGCCCCAGCATTTT
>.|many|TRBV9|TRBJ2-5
CASSVAAGPEETQYF
TGTGCCAGCAGCGTAGCCGCGGGACCGGAGGAGACCCAGTACTTC
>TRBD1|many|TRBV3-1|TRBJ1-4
CASSSGQGATNEKLFF
TGTGCCAGCAGCTCCGGACAGGGGGCAACTAATGAAAAACTGTTTTTT
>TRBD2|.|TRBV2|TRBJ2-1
CASSPGGYEQFF
TGTGCCAGCAGTCCCGGGGGGTATGAGCAGTTCTTC
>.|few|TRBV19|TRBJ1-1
CASSYRDFSRVAFF
TGTGCCAGTAGCTACCGGGACTTCAGCAGGGTAGCTTTCTTT
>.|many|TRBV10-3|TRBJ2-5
CAISTTDQETQYF
TGTGCCATCAGTACGACAGATCAAGAGACCCAGTACTTC
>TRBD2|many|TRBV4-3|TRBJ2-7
CASSLQLAGHYEQYF
TGCGCCAGCAGCCTTCAACTAGCGGGACACTACGAGCAGTACTTC
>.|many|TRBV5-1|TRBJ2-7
CASSWGTVQYEQYF
TGCGCCAGCAGCTGGGGGACGGTTCAGTACGAGCAGTACTTC